A single sample is the source of the 24 T cell receptor beta chains below, sequenced in a study of blood T cell repertoires in COVID-19. Generated by immunoSEQ multiplex PCR, the TCRdb table keeps only in-frame clones and is missing some. Of under 200,000 clones listed, 80% to 90% were seen once; the top ten hold approximately 19%. Source material: peripheral blood. Source of these receptors: a woman between 65 and 79 years old who had recovered from COVID-19.

This chain joins TRBV19 and TRBJ1-2, with 9 nucleotides matching TRBD1. CDR3 length: 15 amino acids. With V trimmed by 6 bases and J by 3 bases, 8 bases remained unmatched. Germline CDR1 LNHDA, CDR2 SQIVND (reference sequence). CDR3 DNA sequence: TGTGCCAGTAGGGACCGAGGACAGGGGTACTATGGCTACACCTTC. Translation gives CASRDRGQGYYGYTF. The complete variable domain, with remaining parts taken from reference TRBV19 and TRBJ1-2, reads DGGITQSPKYLFRKEGQNVTLSCEQNLNHDAMYWYRQDPGQGLRLIYYSQIVNDFQKGDIAEGYSVSREKKESFPLTVTSAQKNPTAFYLCASRDRGQGYYGYTFGSGTRLTVV.

The chain employs TRBV10-3 and TRBJ1-2; a possible D gene is TRBD1 (6 bases). The V gene's germline CDR1 is ENHRY and CDR2 SYGVKD. Deletions cut 0 bases from V and 7 bases from J, with 12 bases between. This CDR3 contains 14 residues. Written as DNA, the CDR3 is TGTGCCATCAGTGAGTCGGGCAGGGGCGGTGGCTACACCTTC. Its translation is CAISESGRGGGYTF.

The chain couples TRBV3-1 (or the pseudogene TRBV3-2) to TRBJ2-7, with 7 bases that match TRBD2. CDR3 length: 13 amino acids. CDR1 and CDR2 from the germline V gene are LGHDT and YNNKEL (reference sequence). V was clipped by 4 bases and J by 9 bases; unmatched bases: 9. The CDR3 region has the DNA TGTGCCAGCAGCCTCTCACCCCCGGGGGGGCAGTACTTC. Its protein product is CASSLSPPGGQYF.

The chain couples TRBV5-5 to TRBJ2-5; possible D gene TRBD2, 6 bases. This CDR3 has 11 residues. Germline lookup yields CDR1 SGHKS and CDR2 YYEKEE (reference sequence). The V and J ends lost 5 bases and 4 bases respectively, with 6 bases between them. CDR3 loop: CASRRGETQYF. The DNA of the CDR3 is TGTGCCAGCAGGCGGGGAGAGACCCAGTACTTC.

V gene TRBV7-8 combines with J gene TRBJ2-1, with 10 bases that match TRBD2. In germline, CDR1 is SGHVS, CDR2 FQNEAQ. The junction had 9 bases not matched to a gene; V was cut back by 4 bases and J by 9 bases. This CDR3 is 15 amino acids long. The CDR3 loop is CASSSLAGVGGEQFF. For the CDR3, the DNA is TGTGCCAGCAGCTCGCTAGCGGGAGTGGGGGGTGAGCAGTTCTTC. Filled out from reference TRBV7-8 and TRBJ2-1, the complete variable domain reads GAGVSQSPRYKVAKRGQDVALRCDPISGHVSLFWYQQALGQGPEFLTYFQNEAQLDKSGLPSDRFFAERPEGSVSTLKIQRTQQEDSAVYLCASSSLAGVGGEQFFGPGTRLTVL.

The chain employs TRBV29-1 and TRBJ1-2; tentatively, D is TRBD1 (6 bases). Trimming removed 6 bases at V and 6 bases at J, with 14 bases between. The CDR3 loop spans 12 amino acids. The V gene's germline CDR1 is SQVTM and CDR2 ANQGSEA. For the CDR3, the DNA is TGCAGCGTGAATGAACAGGGAGATGGCTACACCTTC. Its protein is CSVNEQGDGYTF.

The genes are TRBV29-1 and TRBJ2-7; 7 bases are a match to TRBD1. The trim removed 3 bases at V and 3 bases at J, leaving 2 bases unmatched. The CDR3 has 12 residues. Germline lookup yields CDR1 SQVTM and CDR2 ANQGSEA. CDR3 residues: CSVEAGGYEQYF. In DNA form, the CDR3 reads TGCAGCGTTGAGGCAGGGGGCTACGAGCAGTACTTC.

In this sample, this clone turned up once. The chain has TRBV4-3 and TRBJ2-1; no firm D call. CDR1 is LGHNA, CDR2 YSLEER, per germline. Between the trimmed V and J ends, which lost 0 bases and 3 bases, there was a span of 6 bases. The CDR3 has 14 residues. CDR3 residues: CASSQDPNYNEQFF. The CDR3 DNA is TGCGCCAGCAGCCAAGACCCCAACTACAATGAGCAGTTCTTC.

CDR3 sequence (DNA): TGTGCCAGCAGTCCGACTTGGGTTCCGAACACTGAAGCTTTCTTT. Its translation: CASSPTWVPNTEAFF. This sequence joins TRBV28 and TRBJ1-1; no firm D call. Germline CDR1 reads MDHEN; CDR2 reads SYDVKM. Trimming pared 5 bases from V and 1 base from J, leaving 14 bases between. The CDR3 is 15 residues long. Supplemented by reference TRBV28 and TRBJ1-1, the full variable domain reads DVKVTQSSRYLVKRTGEKVFLECVQDMDHENMFWYRQDPGLGLRLIYFSYDVKMKEKGDIPEGYSVSREKKERFSLILESASTNQTSMYLCASSPTWVPNTEAFFGQGTRLTVV.

V and J are TRBV5-1 and TRBJ2-7; 13 nucleotides line up with TRBD2. This CDR3 comprises 14 residues. J gave up 6 bases and V 4 bases, and 4 bases lay outside the gene matches. The germline V gene encodes CDR1 SGHRS and CDR2 YFSETQ. CDR3 protein: CASSPLAGGLEQYF. The CDR3 region has the DNA TGCGCCAGCAGCCCACTAGCGGGAGGGCTCGAGCAGTACTTC. The whole variable domain, remainder taken from reference TRBV5-1 and TRBJ2-7, is KAGVTQTPRYLIKTRGQQVTLSCSPISGHRSVSWYQQTPGQGLQFLFEYFSETQRNKGNFPGRFSGRQFSNSRSEMNVSTLELGDSALYLCASSPLAGGLEQYFGPGTRLTVT.

The CDR3 DNA reads TGTGCCAGCTCACCCCGGGGGGCCCCCAACAACTATGGCTACACCTTC. Residues: CASSPRGAPNNYGYTF. This chain joins TRBV18 and TRBJ1-2; TRBD1 is a possible D gene (6 bases). The V end lost 3 bases, the J end lost 2 bases, and 16 bases lay between the germline ends. This CDR3 has 16 amino acids. Germline CDR1 is KGHSH and CDR2 is LQKENI.

The V gene is TRBV7-2, the J gene TRBJ2-1; 12 bases match TRBD2. The CDR3 totals 17 residues. The junction had 15 bases not matched to a gene; V was cut back by 4 bases and J by 11 bases. Germline-derived CDR1 and CDR2 are SGHTA and FQGNSA. The CDR3 bases are TGTGCCAGCAGCTCCCCTCCCGGACTAGCGGGGAGTGGGAAGCAGTTCTTC. It specifies CASSSPPGLAGSGKQFF.

This clone has a handful of counts. The rearrangement uses TRBV10-3 and TRBJ1-1; D might be TRBD1 (5 bases). With 10 bases removed from V and 4 bases from J, the gap between germline ends came to 13 bases. Germline V gene lookup returns CDR1 ENHRY and CDR2 SYGVKD. The CDR3 extends over 12 amino acids. The CDR3: CATHGGGTEAFF. The CDR3 nucleotides read TGTGCCACCCACGGGGGGGGCACTGAAGCTTTCTTT.

The CDR3 DNA follows: TGTGCCAGCAGTCCCACCGGGTCATCTTACGAGCAGTACTTC. Amino acids: CASSPTGSSYEQYF. The rearrangement joins TRBV27 to TRBJ2-7; D remains ambiguous. Between the trimmed V and J ends, which lost 5 bases and 4 bases, there was a span of 15 bases. CDR3 length: 14 residues. Germline CDR1 MNHEY, CDR2 SMNVEV (reference sequence).

J is TRBJ2-7 and V is TRBV11-3, with TRBD2 matching 7 bases. V was pared by 5 bases and J by 6 bases, with 4 bases of the junction left unmatched. CDR3 length: 12 residues. Germline values: CDR1 SGHNT, CDR2 YENEEA. For the CDR3, the DNA is TGTGCCAGCAGCCCGGGGGGTTTCGAGCAGTACTTC. Amino acids: CASSPGGFEQYF.

The chain recombines TRBV12-3 or TRBV12-4 with TRBJ2-5; the D gene is possibly TRBD1 (8 bases). This CDR3 has 13 residues. V lost 5 bases and J lost 9, with 16 bases in between. The CDR3 loop reads CASSPTGGAAQYF. The CDR3 coding sequence is TGTGCCAGCAGTCCCACAGGGGGGGCGGCCCAGTACTTC.

There are a few counts of this clone. The rearrangement uses TRBV6-2 or TRBV6-3 and TRBJ2-2; 8 nucleotides match TRBD2. The CDR3 has 17 amino acids. The junction had 8 bases not matched to a gene; V was cut back by 4 bases and J by 1 base. Per germline, CDR1 MNHEY and CDR2 SVGEGT. CDR3 sequence reads: CASSFTAGAGNTGELFF. The CDR3 nucleotides read TGTGCCAGCAGTTTTACAGCGGGAGCGGGGAACACCGGGGAGCTGTTTTTT.

This sequence joins TRBV4-1 and TRBJ2-5, with 9 bases that match TRBD2. Germline trimming cut 0 bases from V and 4 bases from J; bases unmatched to any gene: 3. CDR1 is MGHRA, CDR2 YSYEKL, per germline. This CDR3 has 15 residues. This CDR3 is CASSQDWRGGETQYF. CDR3 nucleotides: TGCGCCAGCAGCCAAGATTGGCGGGGGGGAGAGACCCAGTACTTC.

CDR3 sequence (DNA): TGTGCCAGCAGCTGGGGGCCCCTCAGGGGGATAGATACGCAGTATTTT. Translated: CASSWGPLRGIDTQYF. This chain connects TRBV5-6 to TRBJ2-3; 7 bases are shared with TRBD1. This CDR3 has 16 amino acids. J was trimmed by 5 bases and V by 3 bases; bases with no gene match: 12. The germline CDR1 and CDR2 sequences are SGHDT and YYEEEE.

The CDR3 sequence is CASSVGVSGDQETQYF. CDR3 in DNA: TGTGCCAGCAGCGTAGGGGTTAGCGGGGACCAAGAGACCCAGTACTTC. The chain links TRBV9 to TRBJ2-5; 8 positions match TRBD2. The length of the CDR3 is 16 residues. Losses at the gene ends were 0 bases for V and 0 bases for J; bases not matched to a gene: 4. The germline gives CDR1 SGDLS, CDR2 YYNGEE.

This clone appeared a few times. The V gene is TRBV28, the J gene TRBJ1-5; 8 positions match TRBD1. Germline values: CDR1 MDHEN, CDR2 SYDVKM. This CDR3 region has 14 residues. The J segment lost 2 bases and the V segment lost 5 bases, leaving 2 bases of the junction unmatched. CDR3 nucleotides: TGTGCCAGCAGTCCGGGACAGGGCAATCAGCCCCAGCATTTT. Its translation: CASSPGQGNQPQHF.

This clone was counted only a few times. This rearrangement joins TRBV25-1 to TRBJ1-2, with TRBD1 as a possible D gene (6 bases). CDR3 length: 12 amino acids. From germline, CDR1 is MGHDK and CDR2 SYGVNS. V was trimmed by 3 bases and J by 7 bases, leaving 9 bases between them. This CDR3 reads CASSDNRVGYTF. CDR3 bases: TGTGCCAGCAGTGACAACAGGGTTGGCTACACCTTC.

This clone occurred a few times. The chain links TRBV11-3 to TRBJ1-5, with D perhaps TRBD1 (5 bases). The CDR3 is 16 residues long. Per germline, CDR1 SGHNT and CDR2 YENEEA. V was clipped by 5 bases and J by 0 bases, with 14 bases between them. The CDR3 coding sequence is TGTGCCAGCAGCCAAGAAAGTAGGGGTAGCAATCAGCCCCAGCATTTT. Its protein product is CASSQESRGSNQPQHF.

The chain links TRBV10-3 to TRBJ1-3, with 9 bases identical to TRBD1. CDR1 and CDR2 from the germline V gene are ENHRY and SYGVKD. J lost 8 bases, V lost 6 bases, and 5 bases had no gene match. The CDR3 loop spans 13 amino acids. The CDR3 DNA sequence: TGTGCCATCAGCGAACAGGGGGCGGACACCATATATTTT. Protein product: CAISEQGADTIYF.